Listed here are 21 T cell receptor beta chains from one sample, sequenced in a study of early T cells in non-severe SARS-CoV-2 infection. In TCRdb, the 5' RACE reads were re-called with MiXCR into one record per CDR3 protein. The sample carries about 48,000 distinct CDR3 sequences, 5.4% recorded once. The source was whole blood, collected at baseline. The receptors here all came from an adult who was a healthcare worker with PCR-confirmed SARS-CoV-2 infection or an uninfected control (not recorded which).

The chain links TRBV2 to TRBJ2-3; 9 nucleotides agree with TRBD1. CDR3 length: 16 residues. In germline, CDR1 is SNHLY, CDR2 FYNNEI. Unmatched junction bases numbered 12, after V lost 7 bases and J lost 4 bases. Here the CDR3 DNA reads TGTGCCAGCACCGAGCAGGGACAGGGTCGGGCAGATACGCAGTATTTT. This gives the protein CASTEQGQGRADTQYF.

Many counts were recorded for this clonotype. CDR3 nucleotides: TGTGCCAGCAGCCAAGAGAGAGCGGGAGGTCAAGAGACCCAGTACTTC. It yields the protein CASSQERAGGQETQYF. The chain joins TRBV4-2 to TRBJ2-5, with 9 bases fitting TRBD2. The germline V gene encodes CDR1 LGHNA and CDR2 YNFKEQ. Trimming removed 0 bases from V and 2 bases from J; junction bases left unmatched: 4. The CDR3 sequence is 16 residues long.

This clonotype was observed at least ten times. The genes are TRBV7-8 and TRBJ2-3, with a possible D match to TRBD1 (6 bases). V dropped 4 bases and J dropped 5 bases, with 19 bases sitting between them. Germline V gene lookup returns CDR1 SGHVS and CDR2 FQNEAQ. This CDR3 is 16 amino acids long. The CDR3 protein is CASSWDTRTWGDTQYF. For the CDR3, the DNA is TGTGCCAGCAGCTGGGACACGCGAACGTGGGGAGATACGCAGTATTTT.

This clonotype was picked up a small number of times. As DNA, the CDR3 is TGCAGCGTCGGACCCGTGGATACGCAGTATTTT. This codes for CSVGPVDTQYF. The chain joins TRBV29-1 to TRBJ2-3; D gene unclear. Germline CDR1 reads SQVTM; CDR2 reads ANQGSEA. The germline V and J ends were trimmed by 6 bases and 6 bases, with 10 bases remaining between them. The CDR3 sequence is 11 residues long.

This chain connects TRBV30 to TRBJ2-5, with 8 bases lining up with TRBD2. Germline V gene sequence: CDR1 GTSNPN, CDR2 SVGIG (reference sequence). V shed 2 bases, J shed 5 bases, and the junction held 10 bases outside the gene matches. This CDR3 contains 15 residues. CDR3: CAWSPGLAGMETQYF. In DNA form, the CDR3 reads TGTGCCTGGAGTCCCGGACTAGCCGGGATGGAGACCCAGTACTTC.

This clonotype turned up a few times. This sequence joins TRBV5-4 and TRBJ2-7, with D tentatively TRBD2 (5 bases). The CDR3 spans 15 residues. CDR1 is SGHNT and CDR2 is YYREEE in the germline V gene (reference sequence). Trimming cost V 0 bases and J 3 bases, with 13 bases left between them. The CDR3 loop reads CASSLAGSSLYEQYF. CDR3 in DNA: TGTGCCAGCAGCTTGGCGGGGTCCTCTCTCTACGAGCAGTACTTC. Full variable domain (outside the CDR3, taken from reference TRBV5-4 and TRBJ2-7): ETGVTQSPTHLIKTRGQQVTLRCSSQSGHNTVSWYQQALGQGPQFIFQYYREEENGRGNFPPRFSGLQFPNYSSELNVNALELDDSALYLCASSLAGSSLYEQYFGPGTRLTVT.

This clonotype was counted only a few times. V and J are TRBV12-3 or TRBV12-4 and TRBJ2-1; maybe TRBD1 (5 bases). The length of the CDR3 is 12 residues. V was cut by 6 bases and J by 6 bases, with 9 bases left in between. The DNA of the CDR3 is TGTGCCAGCAGCCTGGACATCAATGAGCAGTTCTTC. This encodes CASSLDINEQFF.

This clonotype was seen more than once but under ten times. V gene TRBV30 combines with J gene TRBJ2-1; 13 bases line up with TRBD2. This CDR3 has 17 amino acids. V was pared by 0 bases and J by 6 bases, with 8 bases of the junction left unmatched. From germline, CDR1 is GTSNPN and CDR2 SVGIG (reference sequence). CDR3 sequence (DNA): TGTGCCTGGAGTGTAGGGATACTAGCGGGGGGGATCAATGAGCAGTTCTTC. It codes for CAWSVGILAGGINEQFF.

In this sample, this clonotype turned up a few times. This rearrangement joins TRBV7-9 to TRBJ2-5; 9 bases are a match to TRBD2. There are 15 residues in the CDR3. The trim removed 2 bases at V and 3 bases at J, leaving 4 bases unmatched. Germline V gives CDR1 SEHNR, CDR2 FQNEAQ (reference sequence). The CDR3 reads CASSLFSSGKETQYF. In nucleotides, the CDR3 is TGTGCCAGCAGCTTATTCTCTAGCGGGAAAGAGACCCAGTACTTC.

This clonotype was recorded many times. The V call is TRBV4-1, the J call TRBJ2-3; no reliable D call. The CDR3 is made up of 14 amino acids. Trimming shortened V by 1 base and J by 4 bases, and 9 bases separated the two germline ends. Germline-derived CDR1 and CDR2 are MGHRA and YSYEKL. The CDR3 region has the DNA TGCGCCAGCAGCCAAGGTCCTAGGGCAGATACGCAGTATTTT. Translating it yields CASSQGPRADTQYF.

The chain links TRBV19 to TRBJ2-4; D may be TRBD1 or TRBD2 (6 bases each). CDR1 and CDR2 (germline): LNHDA, SQIVND (reference sequence). V lost 8 bases and J lost 3, with 14 bases in between. The CDR3 contains 14 residues. The CDR3 here is CASREEGGKNIQYF. The CDR3 nucleotides read TGTGCCAGTCGCGAGGAGGGGGGCAAAAACATTCAGTACTTC. The complete variable domain, with remaining parts taken from reference TRBV19 and TRBJ2-4, reads DGGITQSPKYLFRKEGQNVTLSCEQNLNHDAMYWYRQDPGQGLRLIYYSQIVNDFQKGDIAEGYSVSREKKESFPLTVTSAQKNPTAFYLCASREEGGKNIQYFGAGTRLSVL.

At least ten counts were recorded for this clonotype. The J gene is TRBJ2-1, the V gene TRBV29-1; D is uncertain. The CDR3 sequence is 12 residues long. Germline-derived CDR1 and CDR2 are SQVTM and ANQGSEA. Trimming pared 2 bases from V and 5 bases from J, leaving 7 bases between. CDR3 nucleotides: TGCAGCGTTGAATTAAGTAACAATGAGCAGTTCTTC. It codes for CSVELSNNEQFF.

Only a few counts were recorded for this clonotype. The chain links TRBV19 to TRBJ1-5; 8 bases are a match to TRBD1. From germline, CDR1 is LNHDA and CDR2 SQIVND (reference sequence). The V and J ends lost 4 bases and 6 bases, in that order; junction bases with no gene match: 14. The CDR3 is made up of 17 amino acids. The DNA of the CDR3 is TGTGCCAGTAGTACTTCCTCAGGGGGCGCAGGGTCTCAGCCCCAGCATTTT. Encoded protein: CASSTSSGGAGSQPQHF.

In this sample, this clonotype turned up many times. This rearrangement joins TRBV12-3 or TRBV12-4 to TRBJ2-1, with 10 bases matching TRBD2. CDR3 length: 15 residues. V dropped 6 bases and J dropped 7; count of bases not matched to a gene: 9. CDR3 sequence reads: CASSLSGRAGNEQFF. The CDR3, as DNA: TGTGCCAGCAGCTTAAGCGGGAGGGCCGGAAATGAGCAGTTCTTC.

Ten or more counts support this clonotype. The CDR3 sequence is CAWSVRGVEAFF. In DNA form, the CDR3 reads TGTGCCTGGAGTGTACGGGGAGTTGAAGCTTTCTTT. V is TRBV30 and J is TRBJ1-1, with no clear D. In germline, CDR1 is GTSNPN, CDR2 SVGIG (reference sequence). This CDR3 has 12 residues. V lost 0 bases and J 7 bases, leaving 9 bases between the germline ends.

This clonotype is classed as medium-sized (0.01 to 0.1%). The CDR3: CSVDRWVGTREAFF. The CDR3 bases are TGCAGCGTTGATAGGTGGGTGGGGACACGTGAAGCTTTCTTT. This rearrangement joins TRBV29-1 to TRBJ1-1; D might be TRBD1 (6 bases). V shed 3 bases and J shed 7 bases, with 18 bases lying between them. Germline lookup yields CDR1 SQVTM and CDR2 ANQGSEA. The CDR3 runs to 14 residues.

This clonotype was seen at least ten times. V usage is TRBV29-1 and J usage is TRBJ2-4; possible D gene TRBD1, 6 bases. Germline loops: CDR1 SQVTM, CDR2 ANQGSEA. V was cut by 7 bases and J by 9 bases, with 13 bases left in between. The length of the CDR3 is 11 residues. The CDR3 protein is CSGGQGTIQYF. Here the CDR3 DNA reads TGCAGCGGGGGACAAGGAACCATTCAGTACTTC.

This clonotype was seen more than once but under ten times. The rearrangement joins TRBV11-2 to TRBJ2-7, with 7 nucleotides matching TRBD1. Trimming took 5 bases from V and 5 from J; bases not matched to a gene: 9. The CDR3 has 14 amino acids. The germline CDR1 and CDR2 sequences are SGHAT and FQNNGV. CDR3 sequence reads: CASSQVSGGDEQYF. As DNA, the CDR3 is TGTGCCAGCAGCCAAGTGTCAGGGGGTGACGAGCAGTACTTC.

This clonotype was found many times. The chain carries TRBV12-3 or TRBV12-4 and TRBJ1-1, with D perhaps matching TRBD1 (5 bases). V lost 4 bases, J lost 1 base, and 10 bases lay in between. This CDR3 region has 14 residues. CDR3 sequence (DNA): TGTGCCAGCAGTTCCCCCAGGGAGAACACTGAAGCTTTCTTT. Residues: CASSSPRENTEAFF.

The gene calls are TRBV3-1 and TRBJ2-7; D perhaps matches TRBD2 (5 bases). Germline lookup yields CDR1 LGHDT and CDR2 YNNKEL (reference sequence). The V end was cut by 1 base, the J end by 3 bases, with 16 bases between. The CDR3 covers 16 residues. CDR3 loop: CASSQAGMFPYYEQYF. The CDR3 DNA reads as TGTGCCAGCAGCCAAGCGGGGATGTTTCCCTACTACGAGCAGTACTTC.

This clonotype was observed many times. The chain combines TRBV2 with TRBJ2-3; D perhaps matches TRBD1 (5 bases). V was clipped by 10 bases and J by 8 bases, with 19 bases between them. CDR1 is SNHLY, CDR2 FYNNEI, per germline. The CDR3 has 13 amino acids. CDR3 sequence: CATRRQGEGTQYF. The CDR3 DNA sequence: TGTGCCACCCGGCGGCAGGGTGAAGGTACGCAGTATTTT.